The present entry profiles one T cell receptor beta chain with its context. This record comes from a study of sequential checkpoint blockade in melanoma. On the study more broadly: Patients were randomized 1:1 to nivolumab-then-ipilimumab or ipilimumab-then-nivolumab first-line.

Described treatment: randomized to nivolumab then ipilimumab (arm A) or the reverse (arm B). Sorted cells were live CD3+CD8+, lacking CD19 and CD56, from PBMCs. The CDR3 has 16 amino acids. CDR1 PRHDT and CDR2 FYEKMQ come from the germline V gene (reference sequence). The V and J ends lost 5 bases and 0 bases, in that order; junction bases with no gene match: 4. TCRdb's copy holds only in-frame clones and misses some; the assay was immunoSEQ multiplex PCR. The table shows around 21,000 clones, with roughly four fifths occurring only once. This rearrangement joins TRBV13 to TRBJ2-1; 10 bases are a match to TRBD2. The sample was CD8+ T cells sorted from blood (inferred from file names), taken from a patient given nivolumab and ipilimumab in sequence. This receptor was taken from a human donor with melanoma. CDR3 bases: TGTGCCAGCAGCGACCTAGCGGGGGTCTCCTACAATGAGCAGTTCTTC. This codes for CASSDLAGVSYNEQFF. The complete variable domain, with remaining parts taken from reference TRBV13 and TRBJ2-1, reads AAGVIQSPRHLIKEKRETATLKCYPIPRHDTVYWYQQGPGQDPQFLISFYEKMQSDKGSIPDRFSAQQFSDYHSELNMSSLELGDSALYFCASSDLAGVSYNEQFFGPGTRLTVL.